This passage covers 28 T cell receptor beta chains from one sample sequenced in a study of identical twins. One entry per CDR3 protein results from TCRdb running MiXCR on the 5' RACE reads. The data contain 120,000 to 150,000 distinct CDR3 sequences, around 3.5% of them seen just once; the ten biggest clones take up 8.1%. What was sequenced was memory T cells sorted from blood. The origin of the receptors is a man between 18 and 29 years old in good health.

At least ten counts were recorded for this clonotype. The chain uses TRBV20-1 and TRBJ2-2, with D perhaps TRBD1 or TRBD2 (6 bases each). Trimming removed 0 bases at V and 4 bases at J, with 15 bases between. Per the germline V gene, CDR1 is DFQATT and CDR2 is SNEGSKA (reference sequence). The CDR3 consists of 16 residues. CDR3: CSARDETGARTGELFF. The CDR3 DNA reads as TGCAGTGCTAGAGATGAAACGGGGGCGCGCACCGGGGAGCTGTTTTTT.

The chain links TRBV19 to TRBJ2-7; D is uncertain. This CDR3 has 15 residues. CDR1 LNHDA and CDR2 SQIVND come from the germline V gene (reference sequence). V was shortened by 6 bases and J by 4 bases, with 19 bases between the two germline ends. CDR3 sequence reads: CASSISMVNAYEQYF. Here the CDR3 DNA reads TGTGCCAGTAGCATCTCGATGGTAAATGCGTACGAGCAGTACTTC.

This clonotype came up many times. CDR3: CATSKGLARHDGNYNEQFF. The DNA of the CDR3 is TGTGCCACCAGCAAGGGACTAGCGCGCCACGATGGGAACTACAATGAGCAGTTCTTC. This chain connects TRBV15 to TRBJ2-1, with 10 positions matching TRBD2. CDR1 is LNHNV, CDR2 YYDKDF, per germline (reference sequence). Trimming cost V 4 bases and J 3 bases; bases outside gene matches: 15. CDR3 length: 19 amino acids.

This clonotype was seen at least ten times. The chain joins TRBV5-1 to TRBJ2-3; D possibly matches TRBD1 or TRBD2 (6 bases each). From germline, CDR1 is SGHRS and CDR2 YFSETQ. The CDR3 totals 17 residues. Trimming stripped 0 bases from V and 0 bases from J, with 14 bases between. CDR3 sequence: CASSLEPGGPSTDTQYF. CDR3 DNA: TGCGCCAGCAGCTTGGAACCCGGGGGCCCCAGCACAGATACGCAGTATTTT.

This sequence joins TRBV5-6 and TRBJ1-2, with a weak D call TRBD1 (5 bases). CDR3 size: 14 residues. Germline V gene data show CDR1 as SGHDT and CDR2 as YYEEEE. V was shortened by 2 bases and J by 5 bases, with 13 bases between the two germline ends. The CDR3 loop is CASSFRTRPYGYTF. The DNA for the CDR3 is TGTGCCAGCAGCTTCCGGACACGACCATATGGCTACACCTTC.

This clonotype has ten or more counts. The V call is TRBV12-3 or TRBV12-4, the J call TRBJ1-1; D is unclear. Trimming removed 5 bases at V and 1 base at J, with 8 bases between. The length of the CDR3 is 13 residues. This chain's CDR3 is CASSNKPNTEAFF. The DNA for the CDR3 is TGTGCCAGCAGTAACAAACCGAACACTGAAGCTTTCTTT.

This clonotype was picked up many times. The chain couples TRBV3-1 to TRBJ1-1, with D unresolved. Germline-derived CDR1 and CDR2 are LGHDT and YNNKEL (reference sequence). This CDR3 comprises 15 residues. The V end lost 0 bases, the J end lost 7 bases, and 15 bases lay between the germline ends. The CDR3 DNA reads TGTGCCAGCAGCCAAGACCCTGCTGGGTACGGTGAAGCTTTCTTT. Its protein product is CASSQDPAGYGEAFF. Together with reference TRBV3-1 and TRBJ1-1, the CDR3 gives the full variable domain: DTAVSQTPKYLVTQMGNDKSIKCEQNLGHDTMYWYKQDSKKFLKIMFSYNNKELIINETVPNRFSPKSPDKAHLNLHINSLELGDSAVYFCASSQDPAGYGEAFFGQGTRLTVV.

This clonotype was recorded at least ten times. This chain links TRBV28 with TRBJ2-1; tentatively, D is TRBD2 (6 bases). The V end lost 5 bases, the J end lost 4 bases, and 9 bases lay between the germline ends. Germline CDR1 reads MDHEN; CDR2 reads SYDVKM. The CDR3 covers 13 residues. CDR3 bases: TGTGCCAGCAGTGTAGGGACTTACAATGAGCAGTTCTTC. Residues: CASSVGTYNEQFF.

This clonotype was recorded a few times. The chain carries TRBV5-1 and TRBJ1-4; 9 bases map to TRBD1. From germline, CDR1 is SGHRS and CDR2 YFSETQ. CDR3 length: 15 amino acids. Trimming took 4 bases from V and 7 from J; bases not matched to a gene: 8. CDR3 DNA sequence: TGCGCCAGCAGCGACCCGGGACAGGGACGTGAAAAACTGTTTTTT. Its protein product is CASSDPGQGREKLFF.

This clonotype was seen more than once but under ten times. The chain recombines TRBV10-3 with TRBJ1-4; tentatively, D is TRBD1 (6 bases). V was pared by 0 bases and J by 5 bases, with 13 bases between. Germline V gives CDR1 ENHRY, CDR2 SYGVKD. This CDR3 has 16 residues. Here the CDR3 reads CAISESKTGKNEKLFF. DNA for the CDR3: TGTGCCATCAGTGAGTCGAAAACAGGGAAAAATGAAAAACTGTTTTTT.

This clonotype has a handful of counts. The chain combines TRBV5-6 with TRBJ2-7; D could derive from TRBD1 or TRBD2 (5 bases each). The CDR3 runs 15 residues. V was clipped by 0 bases and J by 2 bases, with 12 bases between them. The germline V gene has CDR1 SGHDT and CDR2 YYEEEE. The CDR3 region is CASSLGGPTAYEQYF. The CDR3 region has the DNA TGTGCCAGCAGCTTGGGGGGACCCACGGCCTACGAGCAGTACTTC.

This clonotype was counted ten times or more. This chain links TRBV20-1 with TRBJ2-7; the match to TRBD2 covers 14 bases. Germline V CDR1 and CDR2: DFQATT, SNEGSKA (reference sequence). The CDR3 is 16 residues long. CDR3 in amino acids: CRVRLAGGLGGYEQYV. CDR3 in DNA: TGCAGGGTCAGACTAGCGGGAGGGCTTGGCGGGTACGAGCAGTACGTC.

This chain uses TRBV16 with TRBJ2-5; either TRBD1 or TRBD2 may supply D (5 bases each). V shed 1 base and J shed 7 bases, with 19 bases lying between them. CDR1 is KGHSY, CDR2 FQNENV, per germline. The CDR3 spans 16 residues. Written as DNA, the CDR3 is TGTGCCAGCAGCCAATTGAGGGCCCAGACAGCTACGACCCAGTACTTC. As protein: CASSQLRAQTATTQYF.

This clonotype was detected many times. The chain joins TRBV10-3 to TRBJ2-1; either TRBD1 or TRBD2 may supply D (5 bases each). CDR3 length equals 13 residues. Germline V CDR1 and CDR2: ENHRY, SYGVKD. Trimming removed 11 bases from V and 7 bases from J, with 18 bases in between. Written as DNA, the CDR3 is TGTGCCTCGGGCCGGACAAGGGAGAATGAGCAGTTCTTC. It translates to CASGRTRENEQFF.

This clonotype was observed at least ten times. The chain employs TRBV20-1 and TRBJ1-6, with 7 bases identical to TRBD1. Germline lookup yields CDR1 DFQATT and CDR2 SNEGSKA (reference sequence). The CDR3 is 16 residues long. The V segment lost 1 base and the J segment 1 base; nucleotides outside the gene matches: 4. The CDR3 nucleotides are TGCAGTGCTAGAGCGGAGGGGGCATCCTATAATTCACCCCTCCACTTT. Its protein product is CSARAEGASYNSPLHF.

Worth noting for this clonotype: Given a much more abundant clone one base away, this may be a read error. The gene calls are TRBV6-2 or TRBV6-3 and TRBJ2-3, with D possibly matching TRBD1 (6 bases). Germline V gene data show CDR1 as MNHEY and CDR2 as SVGEGT. CDR3 length: 16 residues. V was pared by 5 bases and J by 2 bases, with 17 bases between. CDR3 bases: TGTGCCAGCAGTCGGAGGACAGCCGTGTTCACAGATACGCAGTATTTT. It encodes CASSRRTAVFTDTQYF.

This clonotype has a handful of counts. V and J are TRBV5-1 and TRBJ2-5; D might be TRBD2 (5 bases). This CDR3 contains 14 residues. Germline lookup yields CDR1 SGHRS and CDR2 YFSETQ. Between the trimmed V and J ends, which lost 0 bases and 1 base, there was a span of 7 bases. In DNA, the CDR3 is TGCGCCAGCAGCTTGGTAGGGAGCCAAGAGACCCAGTACTTC. It yields the protein CASSLVGSQETQYF.

This clonotype has ten or more counts. This rearrangement joins TRBV20-1 to TRBJ2-1; 7 nucleotides line up with TRBD1. Per the germline V gene, CDR1 is DFQATT and CDR2 is SNEGSKA (reference sequence). The CDR3 spans 14 residues. With 4 bases clipped from V and 5 bases from J, the junction kept 8 bases outside the gene matches. CDR3 in DNA: TGCAGTGCTATGATGACAGGGAGTAACAATGAGCAGTTCTTC. It yields the protein CSAMMTGSNNEQFF.

In its sample, this clonotype was seen many times. The chain links TRBV20-1 to TRBJ1-5, with TRBD1 matching 10 bases. The CDR3 extends over 15 amino acids. J gave up 7 bases and V 2 bases, and 8 bases lay outside the gene matches. Germline CDR1 is DFQATT and CDR2 is SNEGSKA (reference sequence). The DNA of the CDR3 is TGCAGTGCTAGATTGACGACAGGGGGCCGGCAGCCCCAGCATTTT. Its translation is CSARLTTGGRQPQHF.

This clonotype was detected many times. The rearrangement joins TRBV19 to TRBJ2-2, with D uncertain. Trimming pared 4 bases from V and 6 bases from J, leaving 15 bases between. The CDR3 contains 15 residues. Germline values: CDR1 LNHDA, CDR2 SQIVND (reference sequence). For the CDR3, the DNA is TGTGCCAGTAGTAACGAGCCCTCCCAACCCGGGGAGCTGTTTTTT. Its protein product is CASSNEPSQPGELFF. The entire variable domain, with the rest obtained from reference TRBV19 and TRBJ2-2, is as follows: DGGITQSPKYLFRKEGQNVTLSCEQNLNHDAMYWYRQDPGQGLRLIYYSQIVNDFQKGDIAEGYSVSREKKESFPLTVTSAQKNPTAFYLCASSNEPSQPGELFFGEGSRLTVL.

V usage is TRBV10-3 and J usage is TRBJ2-3; D possibly matches TRBD1 or TRBD2 (6 bases each). V lost 6 bases and J 6 bases, leaving 16 bases between the germline ends. CDR1 and CDR2 (germline): ENHRY, SYGVKD. This CDR3 has 14 amino acids. CDR3 amino acids: CAIRAGQPGDTQYF. The CDR3 DNA sequence: TGTGCCATCAGGGCGGGACAACCAGGGGATACGCAGTATTTT.

This clonotype was counted ten times or more. J is TRBJ2-7 and V is TRBV4-1; tentative D call: TRBD2 (5 bases). The V end lost 0 bases, the J end lost 0 bases, and 6 bases lay between the germline ends. This CDR3 is built from 14 residues. The germline gives CDR1 MGHRA, CDR2 YSYEKL. Here the CDR3 DNA reads TGCGCCAGCAGCCAAGATACTAGCTCCTACGAGCAGTACGTC. It specifies CASSQDTSSYEQYV.

This clonotype was picked up many times. The rearrangement joins TRBV5-1 to TRBJ2-7, with TRBD1 matching 8 bases. Trimming removed 3 bases from V and 7 bases from J; junction bases left unmatched: 15. This CDR3 is built from 16 residues. The germline gives CDR1 SGHRS, CDR2 YFSETQ. The CDR3 region is CASSSSTHGQGAEQYF. The CDR3 region has the DNA TGCGCCAGCAGCTCTTCGACACATGGACAGGGAGCTGAGCAGTACTTC.

This clonotype was detected many times. The chain is built from TRBV10-3 and TRBJ1-4; D is possibly TRBD1 (5 bases). The germline gives CDR1 ENHRY, CDR2 SYGVKD. This CDR3 contains 14 residues. V shed 10 bases and J shed 2 bases, with 14 bases lying between them. CDR3 amino acids: CATQGFSTNEKLFF. For the CDR3, the DNA is TGTGCCACCCAGGGATTTTCTACTAATGAAAAACTGTTTTTT.

The sample holds many counts of this clonotype. This chain connects TRBV20-1 to TRBJ2-3, with TRBD1 identical over 10 bases. V dropped 4 bases and J dropped 3; count of bases not matched to a gene: 4. Germline values: CDR1 DFQATT, CDR2 SNEGSKA (reference sequence). The CDR3 contains 14 residues. The CDR3 bases are TGCAGTGCTACGCCGGGACAGGGGACAGATACGCAGTATTTT. Translating it yields CSATPGQGTDTQYF.

This clonotype occurred many times. The V gene is TRBV20-1, the J gene TRBJ2-3; 9 bases line up with TRBD2. The CDR3 is made up of 15 amino acids. Germline CDR1 is DFQATT and CDR2 is SNEGSKA (reference sequence). J was trimmed by 0 bases and V by 6 bases; bases with no gene match: 7. Here the CDR3 DNA reads TGCAGTGCCGGACTAGCGAAGACTAGCACAGATACGCAGTATTTT. It translates to CSAGLAKTSTDTQYF.

This clonotype was observed at least ten times. The chain has TRBV9 and TRBJ2-1; 9 positions match TRBD1. Looked up from germline, CDR1 is SGDLS and CDR2 is YYNGEE. V lost 4 bases and J lost 6; bases outside the gene matches: 8. The CDR3 runs 15 residues. The CDR3 DNA sequence: TGTGCCAGCAGCACGGGGGACAGGGAGGCCAATGAGCAGTTCTTC. Residues: CASSTGDREANEQFF.

This clonotype appeared many times. The V and J genes are TRBV6-2 or TRBV6-3 and TRBJ2-7; D is unclear. In germline, CDR1 is MNHEY, CDR2 SVGEGT. V dropped 0 bases and J dropped 4 bases, with 7 bases sitting between them. The CDR3 loop spans 13 amino acids. The CDR3 region has the DNA TGTGCCAGCAGTTACTCGGTGGGATACGAGCAGTACGTC. Amino acids: CASSYSVGYEQYV.